The 5 T cell receptor beta chains given below trace back to one sample, sequenced in a study of T cell changes during pregnancy in multiple sclerosis. Repertoires were generated with immunoSEQ multiplex PCR, while TCRdb's copy carries only in-frame clones and drops some. This sample has some 59,000 clones, with 70% to 90% found just once. The sample consisted of peripheral blood, taken in the first trimester of pregnancy. These TCRs come from a female donor with multiple sclerosis, enrolled in a pregnancy study.

The rearrangement joins TRBV2 to TRBJ1-5, with TRBD1 matching over 8 bases. There are 13 residues in the CDR3. With 4 bases clipped from V and 4 bases from J, the junction kept 0 bases outside the gene matches. The germline V gene has CDR1 SNHLY and CDR2 FYNNEI. The CDR3 DNA sequence: TGTGCCAGCAGTGGACAGGGGAATCAGCCCCAGCATTTT. This sequence encodes CASSGQGNQPQHF.

This CDR3 is CASSLSADPINEQFF. In DNA form, the CDR3 reads TGTGCCAGCAGCTTATCCGCAGATCCGATCAATGAGCAGTTCTTC. The genes are TRBV7-9 and TRBJ2-1, with D unresolved. Per the germline V gene, CDR1 is SEHNR and CDR2 is FQNEAQ (reference sequence). The CDR3 is made up of 15 amino acids. The germline V and J ends were trimmed by 2 bases and 6 bases, with 14 bases remaining between them.

V and J are TRBV6-1 and TRBJ2-5; possible D gene TRBD1, 6 bases. V gave up 6 bases and J gave up 1 base, with 15 bases separating them. The CDR3 runs 15 residues. Germline CDR1 is MNHNS and CDR2 is SASEGT. In DNA, the CDR3 is TGTGCCAGCAGCAGAGGGGGTGGGGGCCAAGAGACCCAGTACTTC. Protein: CASSRGGGGQETQYF.

A word on this clone: Other DNA sequences in the same sample also yield this CDR3. The chain links TRBV6-1 to TRBJ1-2, with TRBD1 matching over 8 bases. This CDR3 region has 14 residues. V shed 4 bases, J shed 7 bases, and the junction held 8 bases outside the gene matches. CDR1 is MNHNS, CDR2 SASEGT, per germline. The CDR3 loop reads CASSAGQGAGGYTF. The CDR3 DNA reads as TGTGCCAGCAGTGCCGGGCAGGGGGCAGGTGGCTACACCTTC.

The rearrangement joins TRBV5-1 to TRBJ2-5, with 10 bases lining up with TRBD1. Germline assignment: CDR1 SGHRS and CDR2 YFSETQ. Trimming took 3 bases from V and 1 from J; bases not matched to a gene: 6. This CDR3 has 16 residues. In nucleotides, the CDR3 is TGCGCCAGCAGCTGGAAGGACAGGGGGTTCCAAGAGACCCAGTACTTC. This sequence encodes CASSWKDRGFQETQYF.